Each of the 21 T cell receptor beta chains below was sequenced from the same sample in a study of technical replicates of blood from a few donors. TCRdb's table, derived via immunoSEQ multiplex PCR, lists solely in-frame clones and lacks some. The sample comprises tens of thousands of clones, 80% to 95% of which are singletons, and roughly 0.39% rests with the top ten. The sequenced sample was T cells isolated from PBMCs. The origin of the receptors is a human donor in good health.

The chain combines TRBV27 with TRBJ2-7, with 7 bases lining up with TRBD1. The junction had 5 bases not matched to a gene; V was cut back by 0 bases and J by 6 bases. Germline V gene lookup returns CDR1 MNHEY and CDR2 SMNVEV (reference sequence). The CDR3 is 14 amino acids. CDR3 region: CASSLSITGVEQYF. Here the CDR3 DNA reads TGTGCCAGCAGTTTATCTATAACAGGGGTCGAGCAGTACTTC.

CDR3 protein: CAWRGRAFIGNEQFF. The CDR3 nucleotides are TGTGCCTGGAGGGGGAGGGCCTTTATTGGCAATGAGCAGTTCTTC. The genes are TRBV30 and TRBJ2-1, with 7 nucleotides matching TRBD2. The CDR3 length is 15 residues. V gave up 3 bases and J gave up 6 bases; unmatched junction bases: 11. Germline V lookup: CDR1 GTSNPN, CDR2 SVGIG (reference sequence).

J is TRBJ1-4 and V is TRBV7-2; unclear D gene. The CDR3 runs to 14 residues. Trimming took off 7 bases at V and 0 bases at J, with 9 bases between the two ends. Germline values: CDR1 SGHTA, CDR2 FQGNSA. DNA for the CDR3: TGTGCCAGCACCCGAGGGCCAACTAATGAAAAACTGTTTTTT. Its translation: CASTRGPTNEKLFF.

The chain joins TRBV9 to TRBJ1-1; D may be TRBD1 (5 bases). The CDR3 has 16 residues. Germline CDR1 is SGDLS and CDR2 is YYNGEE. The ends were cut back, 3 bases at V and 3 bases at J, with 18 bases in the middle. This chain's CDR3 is CASSAGHSPVHTEAFF. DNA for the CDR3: TGTGCCAGCAGCGCCGGACATTCTCCTGTCCACACTGAAGCTTTCTTT. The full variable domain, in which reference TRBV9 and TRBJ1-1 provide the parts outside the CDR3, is DSGVTQTPKHLITATGQRVTLRCSPRSGDLSVYWYQQSLDQGLQFLIQYYNGEERAKGNILERFSAQQFPDLHSELNLSSLELGDSALYFCASSAGHSPVHTEAFFGQGTRLTVV.

The CDR3 protein is CASSIGLPEQFF. The CDR3, as DNA: TGTGCCAGCAGCATCGGACTACCTGAGCAGTTCTTC. The chain links TRBV7-8 to TRBJ2-1, with D tentatively TRBD2 (6 bases). Trimming took off 5 bases at V and 9 bases at J, with 11 bases between the two ends. Germline V lookup: CDR1 SGHVS, CDR2 FQNEAQ. CDR3 size: 12 residues.

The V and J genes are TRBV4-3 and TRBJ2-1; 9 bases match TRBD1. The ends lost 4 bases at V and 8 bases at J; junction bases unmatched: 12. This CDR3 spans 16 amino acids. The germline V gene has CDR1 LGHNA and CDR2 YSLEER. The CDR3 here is CASSRVGQGQIDEQFF. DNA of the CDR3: TGCGCCAGCAGCCGAGTCGGACAGGGGCAAATTGATGAGCAGTTCTTC.

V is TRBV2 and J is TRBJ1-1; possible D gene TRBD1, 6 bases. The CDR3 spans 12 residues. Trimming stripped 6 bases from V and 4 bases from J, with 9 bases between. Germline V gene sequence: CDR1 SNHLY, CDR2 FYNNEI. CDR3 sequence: CASSAQGTEAFF. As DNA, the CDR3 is TGTGCCAGCAGCGCACAGGGCACTGAAGCTTTCTTT.

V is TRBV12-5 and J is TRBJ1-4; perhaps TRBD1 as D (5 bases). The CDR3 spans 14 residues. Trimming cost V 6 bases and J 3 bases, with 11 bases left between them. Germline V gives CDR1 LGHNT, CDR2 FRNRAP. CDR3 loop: CASGQGTANEKLFF. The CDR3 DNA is TGTGCTAGTGGCCAGGGCACCGCTAATGAAAAACTGTTTTTT.

The CDR3 protein is CASTLGTEQFF. CDR3 sequence (DNA): TGCGCCAGCACCCTCGGTACTGAGCAGTTCTTC. The chain combines TRBV5-1 with TRBJ2-1; no definite D call. Trimming took off 6 bases at V and 9 bases at J, with 10 bases between the two ends. Per the germline V gene, CDR1 is SGHRS and CDR2 is YFSETQ. The CDR3 covers 11 residues.

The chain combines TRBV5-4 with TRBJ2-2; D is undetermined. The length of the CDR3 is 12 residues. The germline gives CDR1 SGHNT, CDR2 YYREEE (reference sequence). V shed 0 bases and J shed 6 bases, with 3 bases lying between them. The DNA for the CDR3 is TGTGCCAGCAGCTTGGCGGCCGGGGAGCTGTTTTTT. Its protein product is CASSLAAGELFF.

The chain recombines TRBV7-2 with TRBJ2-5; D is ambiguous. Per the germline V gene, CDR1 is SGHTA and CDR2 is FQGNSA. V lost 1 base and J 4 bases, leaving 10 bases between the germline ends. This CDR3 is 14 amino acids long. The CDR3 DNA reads TGTGCCAGCAGCTTAGGCTCAGGAACAGAGACCCAGTACTTC. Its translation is CASSLGSGTETQYF.

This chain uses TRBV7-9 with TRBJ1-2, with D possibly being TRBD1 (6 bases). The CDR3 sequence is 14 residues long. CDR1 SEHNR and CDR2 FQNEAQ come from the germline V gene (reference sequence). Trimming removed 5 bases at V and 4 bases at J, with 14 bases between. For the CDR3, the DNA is TGTGCCAGCAGCCTCAGACAGGACTTCTATGGCTACACCTTC. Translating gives CASSLRQDFYGYTF.

CDR3 sequence (DNA): TGTGCCATCAGGGGACAGGGGGCTGGAGGAAACACCATATATTTT. Translated, it gives CAIRGQGAGGNTIYF. The V call is TRBV10-3, the J call TRBJ1-3; TRBD1 aligns across 12 bases. CDR3 length: 15 residues. Germline CDR1 and CDR2: ENHRY and SYGVKD. After removal of 6 bases from V and 4 bases from J, the junction contained 4 bases not matched to a gene.

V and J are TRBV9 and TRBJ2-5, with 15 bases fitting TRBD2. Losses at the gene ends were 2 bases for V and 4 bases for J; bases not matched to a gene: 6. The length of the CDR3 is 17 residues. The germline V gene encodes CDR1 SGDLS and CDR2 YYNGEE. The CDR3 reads CASSVGLAGGLTETQYF. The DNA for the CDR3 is TGTGCCAGCAGCGTCGGACTAGCGGGAGGGCTCACAGAGACCCAGTACTTC.

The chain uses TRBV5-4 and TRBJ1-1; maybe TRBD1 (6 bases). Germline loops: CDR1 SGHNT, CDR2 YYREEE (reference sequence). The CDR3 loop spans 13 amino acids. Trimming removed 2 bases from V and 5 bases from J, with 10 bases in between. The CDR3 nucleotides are TGTGCCAGCAGCTTCACAGGGACAACTGAAGCTTTCTTT. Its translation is CASSFTGTTEAFF. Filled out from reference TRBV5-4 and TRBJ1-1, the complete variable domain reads ETGVTQSPTHLIKTRGQQVTLRCSSQSGHNTVSWYQQALGQGPQFIFQYYREEENGRGNFPPRFSGLQFPNYSSELNVNALELDDSALYLCASSFTGTTEAFFGQGTRLTVV.

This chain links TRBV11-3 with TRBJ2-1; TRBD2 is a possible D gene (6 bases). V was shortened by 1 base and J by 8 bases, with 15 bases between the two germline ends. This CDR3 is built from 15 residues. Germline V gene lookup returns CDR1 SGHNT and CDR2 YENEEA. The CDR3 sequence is CASSLVSQGGDEQFF. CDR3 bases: TGTGCCAGCAGCTTAGTCTCCCAGGGAGGCGATGAGCAGTTCTTC.

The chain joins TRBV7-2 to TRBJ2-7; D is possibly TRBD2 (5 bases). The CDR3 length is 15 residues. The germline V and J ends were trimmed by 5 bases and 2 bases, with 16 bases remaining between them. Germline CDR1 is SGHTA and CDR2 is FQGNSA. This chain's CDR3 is CASSTRGDATYEQYF. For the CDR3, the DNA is TGTGCCAGCAGCACCCGGGGAGACGCTACCTACGAGCAGTACTTC.

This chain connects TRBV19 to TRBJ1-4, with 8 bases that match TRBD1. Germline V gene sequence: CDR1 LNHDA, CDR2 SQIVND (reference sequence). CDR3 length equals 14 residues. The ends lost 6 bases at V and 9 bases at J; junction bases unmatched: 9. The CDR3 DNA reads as TGTGCCAGTAGAGCGGACAGGGACATGCAAAAACTGTTTTTT. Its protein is CASRADRDMQKLFF.

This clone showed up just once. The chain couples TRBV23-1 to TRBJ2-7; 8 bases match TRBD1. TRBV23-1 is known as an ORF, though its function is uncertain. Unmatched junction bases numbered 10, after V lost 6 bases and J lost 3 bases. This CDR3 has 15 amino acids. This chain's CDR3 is CASRHSGTGYYEQYF. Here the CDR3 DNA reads TGCGCCAGCAGACACTCCGGGACAGGTTACTACGAGCAGTACTTC.

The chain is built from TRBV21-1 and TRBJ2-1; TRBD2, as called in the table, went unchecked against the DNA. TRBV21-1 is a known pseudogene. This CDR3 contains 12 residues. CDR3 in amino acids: CASPTANNEQFF. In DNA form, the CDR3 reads TGTGCCAGCCCAACCGCTAACAATGAGCAGTTCTTC.

Here the CDR3 reads CASSFAGTSGGEEQYF. The CDR3 DNA reads TGTGCCAGCAGCTTCGCCGGGACTAGCGGGGGGGAAGAGCAGTACTTC. The chain joins TRBV7-6 to TRBJ2-7; 16 bases agree with TRBD2. The V gene end was trimmed by 3 bases and the J gene end by 7 bases; junction bases not matched to a gene: 6. There are 16 residues in the CDR3. Germline V CDR1 and CDR2: SGHVS, FNYEAQ.